The 20 T cell receptor beta chains presented below share a single source sample, sequenced in a study of blood T cells in healthy people across ages. PCR was performed a second time for roughly 7 to 11 cycles using a sample-barcoded 5' primer and a J-beta primer mix. TCRdb called the 5' RACE reads again in MiXCR, with one record for every CDR3 protein. The sample consists of roughly 500,000 distinct CDR3 sequences, 27% of them appearing once. The sequencing input was blood. The receptors derive from a woman in her 70s in good health.

The gene calls are TRBV29-1 and TRBJ2-5, with 11 bases lining up with TRBD1. The CDR3 is 14 residues long. Germline V lookup: CDR1 SQVTM, CDR2 ANQGSEA. Trimming at V came to 5 bases and at J to 4 bases, leaving 6 bases not matched to a gene. The CDR3 DNA follows: TGCAGCGTTCTCCCGGGACAGGGGGGAGAGACCCAGTACTTC. Its translation is CSVLPGQGGETQYF.

This clonotype turned up a few times. The chain is built from TRBV7-7 and TRBJ2-5; maybe TRBD2 (7 bases). This CDR3 is 15 amino acids long. Germline V gene lookup returns CDR1 SSHAT and CDR2 FNYEAQ (reference sequence). The V end lost 2 bases, the J end lost 4 bases, and 14 bases lay between the germline ends. The CDR3 nucleotides read TGTGCCAGCAGCTTAAGAAGGGGGGGCGGAGAGACCCAGTACTTC. Translation gives CASSLRRGGGETQYF.

The table lists this clonotype with a few counts. The chain couples TRBV4-3 to TRBJ2-1; D is unresolved. CDR1 is LGHNA and CDR2 is YSLEER in the germline V gene. The ends were cut back, 2 bases at V and 9 bases at J, with 17 bases in the middle. The CDR3 has 15 amino acids. CDR3 DNA sequence: TGCGCCAGCAGCCAACGGGTCGTAAAAGGCGGTGAGCAGTTCTTC. Its translation is CASSQRVVKGGEQFF.

This clonotype was counted only a few times. This sequence joins TRBV6-6 and TRBJ1-6, with D unclear. CDR3 size: 15 residues. Trimming removed 9 bases at V and 4 bases at J, with 16 bases between. CDR1 MNHNY and CDR2 SVGAGI come from the germline V gene (reference sequence). The CDR3 reads CASRLEAEYNSPLHF. In nucleotides, the CDR3 is TGTGCCAGTCGACTGGAGGCGGAGTATAATTCACCCCTCCACTTT.

The V call is TRBV6-8, the J call TRBJ2-3; 13 positions agree with TRBD2. Losses at the gene ends were 4 bases for V and 4 bases for J; bases not matched to a gene: 5. CDR3 length: 16 residues. Germline loops: CDR1 MNHGY, CDR2 SAAAGT. CDR3 sequence reads: CASSLGTSGMPDTQYF. The CDR3 DNA sequence: TGTGCCAGCAGTTTGGGGACTAGCGGGATGCCAGATACGCAGTATTTT.

This clonotype was seen just once. CDR3 sequence: CASRRSLGTSGGGSYNEQFF. In DNA, the CDR3 is TGTGCCAGCAGGCGGTCACTCGGGACTAGCGGGGGGGGCTCCTACAATGAGCAGTTCTTC. V is TRBV12-3 or TRBV12-4 and J is TRBJ2-1, with 16 nucleotides matching TRBD2. J lost 0 bases, V lost 6 bases, and 11 bases had no gene match. The CDR3 length is 20 residues.

The V gene is TRBV9, the J gene TRBJ1-4, with a tentative D call TRBD1 (5 bases). The CDR3 totals 14 residues. Deletions cut 4 bases from V and 5 bases from J, with 12 bases between. Germline lookup yields CDR1 SGDLS and CDR2 YYNGEE. The CDR3 region is CASSPERGNEKLFF. DNA of the CDR3: TGTGCCAGCAGCCCCGAGAGGGGAAATGAAAAACTGTTTTTT.

This chain uses TRBV20-1 with TRBJ2-5; 12 bases are shared with TRBD2. CDR3 length: 16 amino acids. Germline CDR1 and CDR2: DFQATT and SNEGSKA (reference sequence). The V gene end was trimmed by 3 bases and the J gene end by 1 base; junction bases not matched to a gene: 6. The CDR3 region is CSARKLAGGAQETQYF. The CDR3 coding sequence is TGCAGTGCTAGGAAACTAGCGGGAGGTGCCCAAGAGACCCAGTACTTC.

V usage is TRBV6-5 and J usage is TRBJ1-2; D gene unclear. Trimming removed 1 base at V and 5 bases at J, with 20 bases between. Germline V gene lookup returns CDR1 MNHEY and CDR2 SVGAGI. The CDR3 runs 17 residues. CDR3 in amino acids: CASSYWGSVPSSYGYTF. CDR3 nucleotide sequence: TGTGCCAGCAGTTACTGGGGATCAGTTCCCTCTAGTTATGGCTACACCTTC.

Points on this clonotype: One end of the junction is discordant with germline, which a read error may explain. The V call is TRBV10-3, the J call TRBJ1-2, with TRBD1 matching over 8 bases. CDR1 is ENHRY, CDR2 SYGVKD, per germline. CDR3 length: 14 amino acids. CDR3 DNA sequence: TGTGCCATCAGTGAGGCCAGGGGGCGAAGTGGCTGCACCTTC. As protein: CAISEARGRSGCTF.

This sequence joins TRBV20-1 and TRBJ1-4; D unclear. Trimming removed 1 base at V and 5 bases at J, with 11 bases between. This CDR3 comprises 14 residues. Per the germline V gene, CDR1 is DFQATT and CDR2 is SNEGSKA (reference sequence). The CDR3 nucleotides are TGCAGTGCTAGAGTCCGGGCTGCGAATGAAAAACTGTTTTTT. Encoded protein: CSARVRAANEKLFF.

The CDR3 nucleotides are TGTGCCAGCAGCCCAGGGACAGGAGGAACACTTATGGTTTACTCACCCCTCCACTTT. Protein sequence: CASSPGTGGTLMVYSPLHF. The genes are TRBV7-2 and TRBJ1-6; 8 bases are shared with TRBD1. Germline V gene data show CDR1 as SGHTA and CDR2 as FQGNSA. The ends lost 5 bases at V and 10 bases at J; junction bases unmatched: 22. This CDR3 region has 19 residues. Full variable domain (rest looked up from reference TRBV7-2 and TRBJ1-6): GAGVSQSPSNKVTEKGKDVELRCDPISGHTALYWYRQSLGQGLEFLIYFQGNSAPDKSGLPSDRFSAERTGGSVSTLTIQRTQQEDSAVYLCASSPGTGGTLMVYSPLHFGNGTRLTVT.

This clonotype showed up just a few times. The chain is built from TRBV10-3 and TRBJ1-1; perhaps TRBD1 as D (5 bases). V was pared by 6 bases and J by 3 bases, with 11 bases between. The CDR3 is made up of 13 amino acids. Germline V gene lookup returns CDR1 ENHRY and CDR2 SYGVKD. In DNA form, the CDR3 reads TGTGCCATCAGGGACACCTCCGACACTGAAGCTTTCTTT. Translated, it gives CAIRDTSDTEAFF.

This clonotype was counted a few times. The rearrangement links TRBV7-9 to TRBJ1-1; 10 bases match TRBD1. The V segment lost 4 bases and the J segment 3 bases; nucleotides outside the gene matches: 14. The germline V gene has CDR1 SEHNR and CDR2 FQNEAQ (reference sequence). The CDR3 is 18 residues long. The CDR3, as DNA: TGTGCCAGCAGCTCCGATTGGGGACAGGGGACGGGGGACACTGAAGCTTTCTTT. Translated, it gives CASSSDWGQGTGDTEAFF.

The chain uses TRBV20-1 and TRBJ1-2, with D perhaps TRBD1 (5 bases). The CDR3 is made up of 17 amino acids. Trimming stripped 0 bases from V and 2 bases from J, with 19 bases between. Germline-derived CDR1 and CDR2 are DFQATT and SNEGSKA (reference sequence). DNA of the CDR3: TGCAGTGCTAGAGATCTTTTTGGGGGGGGGGAAAACTATGGCTACACCTTC. The encoded protein is CSARDLFGGGENYGYTF.

The V call is TRBV20-1, the J call TRBJ2-1, with 11 bases aligning to TRBD2. The J call may be faulty, since TRBJ2-5 better matches the DNA end. Germline CDR1 is DFQATT and CDR2 is SNEGSKA (reference sequence). The CDR3 loop spans 16 amino acids. The CDR3 sequence is CSARDSSGGAWEAQYF. The CDR3 nucleotides are TGCAGTGCTAGAGATAGTAGCGGGGGGGCCTGGGAGGCCCAGTACTTC.

This clonotype was observed at least ten times. The chain couples TRBV11-1 to TRBJ2-3; 14 nucleotides align to TRBD2. This CDR3 has 15 amino acids. The V gene end was trimmed by 5 bases and the J gene end by 6 bases; junction bases not matched to a gene: 4. Germline V CDR1 and CDR2: SGHAT, FQDESV (reference sequence). The CDR3 sequence: CASSMGLAGVDTQYF. DNA for the CDR3: TGTGCCAGCAGCATGGGACTAGCGGGGGTGGATACGCAGTATTTT.

This clonotype was observed a handful of times. The chain links TRBV6-5 to TRBJ1-3, with TRBD1 as a possible D gene (5 bases). The germline V and J ends were trimmed by 8 bases and 4 bases, with 6 bases remaining between them. Germline lookup yields CDR1 MNHEY and CDR2 SVGAGI. The CDR3 is made up of 11 amino acids. CDR3 residues: CASGTGNTIYF. The CDR3, as DNA: TGTGCCAGCGGGACCGGAAACACCATATATTTT.

This chain connects TRBV7-9 to TRBJ2-4; the match to TRBD1 covers 7 bases. The V gene end was trimmed by 6 bases and the J gene end by 9 bases; junction bases not matched to a gene: 5. Looked up from germline, CDR1 is SEHNR and CDR2 is FQNEAQ (reference sequence). CDR3 length: 12 residues. CDR3 sequence reads: CASSQGESIQYF. As DNA, the CDR3 is TGTGCCAGCAGTCAGGGGGAAAGCATTCAGTACTTC.

This clonotype was observed a few times. CDR3 sequence reads: CSARDSRAEPNEKLFF. The CDR3 DNA sequence: TGCAGTGCTAGAGATTCGCGGGCCGAACCTAATGAAAAACTGTTTTTT. The rearrangement links TRBV20-1 to TRBJ1-4; D not resolved. This CDR3 contains 16 residues. The V end lost 0 bases, the J end lost 3 bases, and 14 bases lay between the germline ends. Germline loops: CDR1 DFQATT, CDR2 SNEGSKA (reference sequence).